A single sample is the source of the 12 T cell receptor beta chains below, sequenced in a study of blood T cell repertoires in COVID-19. Produced via immunoSEQ multiplex PCR; TCRdb's table is partial and in-frame only. The table has approximately 120,000 clones, roughly 81% seen once. Sequencing was performed on peripheral blood. The receptors stem from a human donor in a cohort sampled during active COVID-19.

The chain joins TRBV6-2 or TRBV6-3 to TRBJ2-1; possible D gene TRBD2, 5 bases. The CDR3 length is 14 residues. From germline, CDR1 is MNHEY and CDR2 SVGEGT. V shed 7 bases and J shed 4 bases, with 14 bases lying between them. The CDR3 loop is CASTPGGLYNEQFF. DNA of the CDR3: TGTGCCAGCACCCCCGGCGGACTGTACAATGAGCAGTTCTTC.

This clone has a handful of counts. This chain connects TRBV6-2 or TRBV6-3 to TRBJ2-7, with D possibly matching TRBD2 (5 bases). The germline V gene encodes CDR1 MNHEY and CDR2 SVGEGT. This CDR3 spans 15 amino acids. V lost 5 bases and J lost 7, with 21 bases in between. CDR3 sequence (DNA): TGTGCCAGCAGTCCCAACCGGGTTCGTTCGGGGGAGCAGTACTTC. The encoded protein is CASSPNRVRSGEQYF.

This clone was seen only once. The V gene is TRBV4-3, the J gene TRBJ1-2; 8 positions match TRBD1. The junction had 2 bases not matched to a gene; V was cut back by 3 bases and J by 5 bases. This CDR3 region has 13 residues. Germline V gene data show CDR1 as LGHNA and CDR2 as YSLEER. This chain's CDR3 is CASSHRTGYGYTF. CDR3 bases: TGCGCCAGCAGCCACCGGACAGGGTATGGCTACACCTTC.

The J gene is TRBJ2-7, the V gene TRBV30; D perhaps matches TRBD2 (6 bases). The CDR3 has 13 amino acids. Per the germline V gene, CDR1 is GTSNPN and CDR2 is SVGIG (reference sequence). With 3 bases removed from V and 4 bases from J, the gap between germline ends came to 13 bases. CDR3 amino acids: CAWRGLPLYEQYF. The CDR3 region has the DNA TGTGCCTGGAGGGGACTCCCCCTGTACGAGCAGTACTTC. The whole variable domain, remainder taken from reference TRBV30 and TRBJ2-7, is SQTIHQWPATLVQPVGSPLSLECTVEGTSNPNLYWYRQAAGRGLQLLFYSVGIGQISSEVPQNLSASRPQDRQFILSSKKLLLSDSGFYLCAWRGLPLYEQYFGPGTRLTVT.

The chain links TRBV18 to TRBJ2-1; TRBD2 matches at 10 bases. CDR3 length: 15 residues. With V trimmed by 6 bases and J by 10 bases, 12 bases remained unmatched. The germline gives CDR1 KGHSH, CDR2 LQKENI. Written as DNA, the CDR3 is TGTGCCAGCTCGTCGGGGCTAGCGGGGGTAGAGGAGCAGTTCTTC. This sequence encodes CASSSGLAGVEEQFF.

The rearrangement links TRBV9 to TRBJ2-2; 12 nucleotides agree with TRBD2. The CDR3 sequence is 16 residues long. Germline V CDR1 and CDR2: SGDLS, YYNGEE. Trimming cost V 3 bases and J 5 bases; bases outside gene matches: 5. For the CDR3, the DNA is TGTGCCAGCAGCGAAGGACTAGCGGGAAGGACCGGGGAGCTGTTTTTT. Residues: CASSEGLAGRTGELFF.

This chain joins TRBV10-3 and TRBJ1-3; D remains ambiguous. Germline V lookup: CDR1 ENHRY, CDR2 SYGVKD. V gave up 2 bases and J gave up 2 bases, with 7 bases separating them. The CDR3 consists of 14 residues. CDR3 in amino acids: CAISEESPGNTIYF. The CDR3 DNA reads as TGTGCCATCAGTGAGGAGAGTCCTGGAAACACCATATATTTT.

This chain connects TRBV4-1 to TRBJ1-3; TRBD1 matches at 9 bases. J gave up 3 bases and V 0 bases, and 3 bases lay outside the gene matches. Per germline, CDR1 MGHRA and CDR2 YSYEKL. The CDR3 is 16 amino acids. This chain's CDR3 is CASSQDRTGVGNTIYF. The CDR3 DNA reads as TGCGCCAGCAGCCAAGATAGGACAGGGGTTGGAAACACCATATATTTT.

V and J are TRBV7-2 and TRBJ1-6; no clear D gene. The germline V gene encodes CDR1 SGHTA and CDR2 FQGNSA. V was shortened by 5 bases and J by 10 bases, with 9 bases between the two germline ends. The CDR3 length is 12 residues. As DNA, the CDR3 is TGTGCCAGCAGCCTTCCTCCGTCACCCCTCCACTTT. Its translation is CASSLPPSPLHF.

The J gene is TRBJ1-5, the V gene TRBV19, with no clear D. Germline CDR1 and CDR2: LNHDA and SQIVND (reference sequence). Trimming cost V 8 bases and J 3 bases, with 11 bases left between them. The CDR3 totals 13 residues. The CDR3 coding sequence is TGTGCCAGTGAAGCGGCCCTCAATCAGCCCCAGCATTTT. It specifies CASEAALNQPQHF.

J is TRBJ1-1 and V is TRBV19; D gene uncertain. The CDR3 runs to 14 residues. Germline V CDR1 and CDR2: LNHDA, SQIVND (reference sequence). Trimming shortened V by 9 bases and J by 4 bases, and 18 bases separated the two germline ends. The CDR3, as DNA: TGTGCCAGGAGACCGGGAAATCGGGGCACTGAAGCTTTCTTT. It encodes CARRPGNRGTEAFF.

V gene TRBV18 combines with J gene TRBJ1-2, with 8 nucleotides matching TRBD1. This CDR3 has 13 residues. Losses at the gene ends were 2 bases for V and 7 bases for J; bases not matched to a gene: 3. The germline CDR1 and CDR2 sequences are KGHSH and LQKENI. CDR3 protein: CASSPEGQGGYTF. CDR3 in DNA: TGTGCCAGCTCACCAGAAGGACAGGGTGGCTACACCTTC.